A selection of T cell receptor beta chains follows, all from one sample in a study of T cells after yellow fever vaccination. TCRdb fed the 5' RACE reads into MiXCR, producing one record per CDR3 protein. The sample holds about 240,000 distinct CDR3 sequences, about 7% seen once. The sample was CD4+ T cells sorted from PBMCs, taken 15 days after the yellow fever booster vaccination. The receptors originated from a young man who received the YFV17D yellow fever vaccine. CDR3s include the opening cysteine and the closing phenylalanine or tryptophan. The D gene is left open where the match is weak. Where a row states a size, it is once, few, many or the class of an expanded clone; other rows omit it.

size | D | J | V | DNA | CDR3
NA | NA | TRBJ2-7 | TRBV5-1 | TGCGCCAGCAGCCCCCGGGACATCGGGGCCGGCGAGCAGTACTTC | CASSPRDIGAGEQYF
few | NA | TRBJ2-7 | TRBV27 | TGTGCCAGCAGTAAAAGCGGAGGGGCATCCTCGTACGAGCAGTACTTC | CASSKSGGASSYEQYF
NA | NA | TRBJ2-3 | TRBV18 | TGTGCCAGCTCACCTCGACCGGGGGATACGCAGTATTTT | CASSPRPGDTQYF
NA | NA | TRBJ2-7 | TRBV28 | TGTGCCACCCCGGGCCCCGCAGGTACCTACGAGCAGTACTTC | CATPGPAGTYEQYF
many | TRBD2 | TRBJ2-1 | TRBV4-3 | TGCGCCAGCAGCCAAATGACTAGCGGTCACTACAATGAGCAGTTCTTC | CASSQMTSGHYNEQFF
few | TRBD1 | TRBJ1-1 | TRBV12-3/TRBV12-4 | TGTGCCAGCAGCATGGGACAGCTTAGGACTGAAGCTTTCTTT | CASSMGQLRTEAFF
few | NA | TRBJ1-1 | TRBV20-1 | TGCAGTGCTAGAGATCCCAACCGAAGGGGCAGGAACACTGAAGCTTTCTTT | CSARDPNRRGRNTEAFF
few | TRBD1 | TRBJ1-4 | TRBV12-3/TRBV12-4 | TGTGCCAGCAGTTCGGGACAGGGGATTGAAAAACTGTTTTTT | CASSSGQGIEKLFF
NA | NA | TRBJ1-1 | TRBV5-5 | TGTGCCAGCAGCTCAGGGAAAGGCAAAGCTTTCTTT | CASSSGKGKAFF
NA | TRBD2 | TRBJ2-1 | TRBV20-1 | TGCAGTGCTAGAGTTCCGGGACTAGCCTACAATGAGCAGTTCTTC | CSARVPGLAYNEQFF
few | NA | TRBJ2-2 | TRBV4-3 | TGCGCCAGCAGCCGCCCAGGGTACACCGGGGAGCTGTTTTTT | CASSRPGYTGELFF
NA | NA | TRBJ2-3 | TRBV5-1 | TGCGCCAGCAGCACCAACCCGGGACTTCCCCCCGATACGCAGTATTTT | CASSTNPGLPPDTQYF
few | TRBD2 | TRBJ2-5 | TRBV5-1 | TGCGCCAGCAGCTACGGGACTAGCGGAATACAAGAGACCCAGTACTTC | CASSYGTSGIQETQYF
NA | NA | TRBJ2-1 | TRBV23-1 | TGCGCCAGCATCAAGAATGAGCAGTTCTTC | CASIKNEQFF
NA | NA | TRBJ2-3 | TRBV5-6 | TGTGCCAGCAGCTCAGGGTCGTATACGCAGTATTTT | CASSSGSYTQYF
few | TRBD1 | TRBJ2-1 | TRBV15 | TGTGCCACCAGCGAAGGGACAGGGGTTGATAATGAGCAGTTCTTC | CATSEGTGVDNEQFF
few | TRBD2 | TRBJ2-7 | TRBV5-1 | TGCGCCAGCAGCTTGGAAACTAGCGGGAGGAGATTCGAGCAGTACTTC | CASSLETSGRRFEQYF
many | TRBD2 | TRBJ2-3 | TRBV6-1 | TGTGCCAGCAGCCTGACTAGCGGGAGCCCAGATACGCAGTATTTT | CASSLTSGSPDTQYF
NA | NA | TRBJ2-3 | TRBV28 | TGTGCCAGCACCCCGGAGGGGGCGGATACGCAGTATTTT | CASTPEGADTQYF
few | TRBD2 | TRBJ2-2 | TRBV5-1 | TGCGCCAGCAGCTTGGAATTACTAGCGGGAGCCGGGGAGCTGTTTTTT | CASSLELLAGAGELFF
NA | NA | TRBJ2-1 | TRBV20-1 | TGCAGTGCTGCTCCTACTACAAACAATGAGCAGTTCTTC | CSAAPTTNNEQFF
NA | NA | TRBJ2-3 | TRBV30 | TGTGCCTGGAGTCCGGTGAGGGGCCTGCAGTATTTT | CAWSPVRGLQYF
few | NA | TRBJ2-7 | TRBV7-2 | TGTGCCAGCAGCCCCGCCGGCGTTTACGAGCAGTACTTC | CASSPAGVYEQYF
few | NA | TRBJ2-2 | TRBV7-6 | TGTGCCAGCAGCCCCCGGGTCGCGCTGTTTTTT | CASSPRVALFF
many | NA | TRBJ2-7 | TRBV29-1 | TGCAGCGTTCGGGACACATCCTACGAGCAGTACTTC | CSVRDTSYEQYF
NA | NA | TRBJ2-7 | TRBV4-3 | TGCGCCAGCAGCCCCACCCTACACGACGAGCAGTACTTC | CASSPTLHDEQYF
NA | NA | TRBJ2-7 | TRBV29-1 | TGCAGCGTTGCCTTAGCGGTCCCTCTTTACTCCGGGCAGTACTTC | CSVALAVPLYSGQYF
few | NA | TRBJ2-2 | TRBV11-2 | TGTGCCAGCAGCCCCCTTGTTGAGGGGGACTTGACGAACACCGGGGAGCTGTTTTTT | CASSPLVEGDLTNTGELFF
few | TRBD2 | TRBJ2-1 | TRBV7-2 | TGTGCCAGCAGCTCAAAAATAGCGGGATCCTACAATGAGCAGTTCTTC | CASSSKIAGSYNEQFF
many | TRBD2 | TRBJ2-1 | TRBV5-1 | TGCGCCAGCAGCTTTGTCCTAGCGGTACACAATGAGCAGTTCTTC | CASSFVLAVHNEQFF
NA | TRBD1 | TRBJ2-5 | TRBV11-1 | TGTGCCAGCACCACCGCGACAGGGGGTTTATGGCGTGGGGAGACCCAGTACTTC | CASTTATGGLWRGETQYF
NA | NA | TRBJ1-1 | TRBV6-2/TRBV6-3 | TGTGCCAGCAGCCCTTCATCATTGAGGGCTGAAGCTTTCTTT | CASSPSSLRAEAFF
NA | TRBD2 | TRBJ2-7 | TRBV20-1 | TGCAGTGCTAGAGATTCGGCTAGCGGGGGGGTGTACGAGCAGTACTTC | CSARDSASGGVYEQYF
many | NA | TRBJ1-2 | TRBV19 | TGTGCCAGTAGTGACGCGGGGGTCTGGTATGGCTACACCTTC | CASSDAGVWYGYTF
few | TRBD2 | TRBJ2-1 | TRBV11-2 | TGTGCCAGCAGCTTAGATCGGGGGGATAGGGAGCAGTTCTTC | CASSLDRGDREQFF
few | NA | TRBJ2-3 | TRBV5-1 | TGCGCCAGCAGCTTAAGGGCTTCTCGATTAAGCACAGATACGCAGTATTTT | CASSLRASRLSTDTQYF
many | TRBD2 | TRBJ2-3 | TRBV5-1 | TGCGCCAGCAGCGTACGACTAGCGCGGGATACGCAGTATTTT | CASSVRLARDTQYF
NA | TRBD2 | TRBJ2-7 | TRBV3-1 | TGTGCCTCCTGCCAAATAGCGGGAGGCTACGAGCAGTACTTC | CASCQIAGGYEQYF
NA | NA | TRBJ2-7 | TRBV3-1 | TGTGCCAGCAGCTCCGAACCTACCTACGAGCAGTACTTC | CASSSEPTYEQYF
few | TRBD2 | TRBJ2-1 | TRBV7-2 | TGTGCCAGCAGCGGCGACCTAGCGGCAACCTACAATGAGCAGTTCTTC | CASSGDLAATYNEQFF
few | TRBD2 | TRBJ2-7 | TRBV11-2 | TGTGCCAGCAGCTCCCTGGGGGGGGCTAGCGGGGTCTCCTACGAGCAGTACTTC | CASSSLGGASGVSYEQYF
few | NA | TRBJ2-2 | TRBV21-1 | TGTGCCAGCAGCTGGACCCGAGCGGACGCGCTTCCCCCGAACACCGGGGAGCTGTTTTTT | CASSWTRADALPPNTGELFF